The 21 T cell receptor beta chains presented below share a single source sample, sequenced in a study of cytomegalovirus exposure and HLA in healthy donors. A multiplex PCR was run with 60 Vbeta primers and 13 Jbeta primers. The protocol was immunoSEQ multiplex PCR, while the TCRdb copy is restricted to in-frame clones and leaves out a portion. Here the sample spans just over 150,000 clones, over 80% being singletons. The sequenced material came from PBMCs. The source is a male donor in good health and CMV-seropositive.

This sequence joins TRBV21-1 and TRBJ2-7; TRBD1, the D gene given by the table, was not confirmed from the DNA. TRBV21-1 is an annotated pseudogene. The CDR3 is 12 amino acids. CDR3 nucleotide sequence: TGTGCCAGCAGCACAAGGGGATACGAGCAGTACTTC. Encoded protein: CASSTRGYEQYF.

This chain links TRBV2 with TRBJ1-5, with D possibly TRBD1 on 5 matching bases. Germline V lookup: CDR1 SNHLY, CDR2 FYNNEI. V lost 9 bases and J lost 2, with 14 bases in between. The CDR3 runs 14 residues. The DNA for the CDR3 is TGTGCCAGTAAGGGGAGGGTTGGCAATCAGCCCCAGCATTTT. Translating it yields CASKGRVGNQPQHF.

The chain combines TRBV9 with TRBJ1-2; 12 bases fit TRBD1. With V trimmed by 3 bases and J by 6 bases, 12 bases remained unmatched. The germline CDR1 and CDR2 sequences are SGDLS and YYNGEE. The CDR3 has 17 amino acids. The CDR3 coding sequence is TGTGCCAGCAGCGAATCCGGGACAGGGGGCGCACAGAATGGCTACACCTTC. Its protein is CASSESGTGGAQNGYTF.

J is TRBJ2-1 and V is TRBV19; D is uncertain. This CDR3 has 13 residues. Trimming removed 6 bases from V and 0 bases from J, with 6 bases in between. CDR1 and CDR2 (germline): LNHDA, SQIVND (reference sequence). CDR3 DNA: TGTGCCAGTAGAAGGAGCTCCTACAATGAGCAGTTCTTC. Translating gives CASRRSSYNEQFF. The full variable domain, its missing parts supplied by reference TRBV19 and TRBJ2-1, is DGGITQSPKYLFRKEGQNVTLSCEQNLNHDAMYWYRQDPGQGLRLIYYSQIVNDFQKGDIAEGYSVSREKKESFPLTVTSAQKNPTAFYLCASRRSSYNEQFFGPGTRLTVL.

By share, this clone ranks as medium-sized. This chain joins TRBV27 and TRBJ2-7; no clear D gene. Germline lookup yields CDR1 MNHEY and CDR2 SMNVEV (reference sequence). V was trimmed by 6 bases and J by 2 bases, leaving 17 bases between them. The CDR3 runs 15 residues. The CDR3 bases are TGTGCCAGCAGCCCCCGTCAACTTCTGGCCTACGAGCAGTACTTC. As protein: CASSPRQLLAYEQYF.

This clone was observed once. The chain employs TRBV19 and TRBJ1-4; D unresolved. Germline V gene data show CDR1 as LNHDA and CDR2 as SQIVND (reference sequence). The CDR3 runs to 13 residues. Trimming removed 6 bases at V and 3 bases at J, with 8 bases between. Written as DNA, the CDR3 is TGTGCCAGTAGGTACAGCCCTAATGAAAAACTGTTTTTT. The encoded protein is CASRYSPNEKLFF.

The table lists this clone with a few counts. DNA of the CDR3: TGTGCCAGCAGTTACTCAACAGGGGCTACCTACGAGCAGTACTTC. The encoded protein is CASSYSTGATYEQYF. The chain links TRBV6-5 to TRBJ2-7; 7 nucleotides line up with TRBD1. V gave up 0 bases and J gave up 2 bases; unmatched junction bases: 4. This CDR3 region has 15 residues. The germline V gene encodes CDR1 MNHEY and CDR2 SVGAGI.

The chain recombines TRBV25-1 with TRBJ2-1, with D maybe TRBD2 (6 bases). Germline CDR1 is MGHDK and CDR2 is SYGVNS. This CDR3 has 15 amino acids. With 1 base removed from V and 4 bases from J, the gap between germline ends came to 11 bases. CDR3 in amino acids: CASSEWVAAYNEQFF. DNA for the CDR3: TGTGCCAGCAGTGAATGGGTAGCGGCATACAATGAGCAGTTCTTC.

V is TRBV9 and J is TRBJ2-5, with 9 bases identical to TRBD2. This CDR3 is 17 amino acids long. Germline trimming cut 0 bases from V and 5 bases from J; bases unmatched to any gene: 11. The germline CDR1 and CDR2 sequences are SGDLS and YYNGEE. The CDR3 bases are TGTGCCAGCAGCGTAGACCCTGCGGGAGGGTTACGGGAGACCCAGTACTTC. Translation gives CASSVDPAGGLRETQYF.

The V and J genes are TRBV19 and TRBJ1-2; TRBD1 is a possible D gene (6 bases). The V end lost 5 bases, the J end lost 2 bases, and 12 bases lay between the germline ends. The germline gives CDR1 LNHDA, CDR2 SQIVND (reference sequence). This CDR3 contains 14 residues. The chain's CDR3 is CASSRRQANYGYTF. CDR3 nucleotide sequence: TGTGCCAGTAGTCGACGACAGGCCAACTATGGCTACACCTTC.

This clone was observed a single time. The chain's CDR3 is CASSGSGRLGDTQYF. The CDR3 bases are TGTGCCAGCAGTGGTAGCGGGAGGTTAGGAGATACGCAGTATTTT. The chain employs TRBV2 and TRBJ2-3, with 10 nucleotides matching TRBD2. Germline CDR1 SNHLY, CDR2 FYNNEI. The CDR3 sequence is 15 residues long. V gave up 4 bases and J gave up 5 bases; unmatched junction bases: 6.

This clone was found once. The V gene is TRBV30, the J gene TRBJ2-5; a weak D match, TRBD1 (6 bases). In germline, CDR1 is GTSNPN, CDR2 SVGIG (reference sequence). Trimming pared 5 bases from V and 3 bases from J, leaving 10 bases between. CDR3 size: 12 residues. Written as DNA, the CDR3 is TGTGCCTGGTCGGACAGAAAAGAGACCCAGTACTTC. This codes for CAWSDRKETQYF.

This clone has only one observation. This chain joins TRBV2 and TRBJ2-1; TRBD1 is a possible D gene (6 bases). This CDR3 is built from 16 residues. Germline V CDR1 and CDR2: SNHLY, FYNNEI. Trimming took off 7 bases at V and 9 bases at J, with 25 bases between the two ends. CDR3 bases: TGTGCCAGCAACCGGCGACAGGTAGAGGGCTGGGGTGAGCAGTTCTTC. Translating it yields CASNRRQVEGWGEQFF.

This clone was counted a few times. V gene TRBV4-2 combines with J gene TRBJ1-4, with TRBD1 identical over 8 bases. After removal of 2 bases from V and 7 bases from J, the junction contained 3 bases not matched to a gene. The CDR3 spans 14 residues. The V gene's germline CDR1 is LGHNA and CDR2 YNFKEQ. CDR3 amino acids: CASSQNGQGEKLFF. In DNA, the CDR3 is TGTGCCAGCAGCCAAAATGGACAGGGTGAAAAACTGTTTTTT.

This chain uses TRBV29-1 with TRBJ2-7, with a possible D match to TRBD2 (5 bases). Per the germline V gene, CDR1 is SQVTM and CDR2 is ANQGSEA. CDR3 length: 12 amino acids. Trimming shortened V by 4 bases and J by 2 bases, and 9 bases separated the two germline ends. The CDR3 DNA sequence: TGCAGCGTTGTGGAGCGGCCCTACGAGCAGTACTTC. It translates to CSVVERPYEQYF.

This clone came up once. V is TRBV27 and J is TRBJ2-1; TRBD2 matches at 9 bases. This CDR3 is built from 14 residues. Trimming at V came to 4 bases and at J to 9 bases, leaving 7 bases not matched to a gene. CDR1 MNHEY and CDR2 SMNVEV come from the germline V gene (reference sequence). The CDR3 protein is CASSSLAGLGEQFF. In DNA form, the CDR3 reads TGTGCCAGCAGTTCGCTAGCGGGATTAGGTGAGCAGTTCTTC.

The V gene is TRBV4-1, the J gene TRBJ2-3; 7 positions match TRBD2. Germline V CDR1 and CDR2: MGHRA, YSYEKL. The CDR3 runs 16 residues. V lost 4 bases and J lost 2; bases outside the gene matches: 9. Here the CDR3 reads CASSPRDSGFTDTQYF. DNA of the CDR3: TGCGCCAGCAGCCCCCGGGATAGCGGGTTCACAGATACGCAGTATTTT.

The chain joins TRBV28 to TRBJ1-4, with 7 bases aligning to TRBD1. The germline gives CDR1 MDHEN, CDR2 SYDVKM. V was clipped by 4 bases and J by 4 bases; unmatched bases: 6. The CDR3 runs to 15 residues. For the CDR3, the DNA is TGTGCCAGCAGTTCGAGGGGGCTTGGTAATGAAAAACTGTTTTTT. It is translated as CASSSRGLGNEKLFF.

The chain uses TRBV14 and TRBJ2-1; TRBD1 agrees at 10 bases. Germline CDR1 and CDR2: SGHDN and FVKESK. The ends lost 4 bases at V and 6 bases at J; junction bases unmatched: 3. The CDR3 consists of 14 residues. The CDR3 DNA reads as TGTGCCAGCAGCCCTCGGACAGGGGGCAATGAGCAGTTCTTC. Protein sequence: CASSPRTGGNEQFF.

The chain is built from TRBV7-8 and TRBJ1-1; TRBD1 aligns across 9 bases. CDR1 and CDR2 (germline): SGHVS, FQNEAQ. The CDR3 has 16 residues. V was clipped by 4 bases and J by 1 base; unmatched bases: 7. The CDR3 region is CASSSITGGENTEAFF. Written as DNA, the CDR3 is TGTGCCAGCAGCTCGATTACAGGGGGCGAGAACACTGAAGCTTTCTTT.

This clone has a handful of counts. This chain joins TRBV10-3 and TRBJ2-1; D possibly corresponds to TRBD1 (6 bases). CDR3 length: 16 amino acids. CDR1 and CDR2 from the germline V gene are ENHRY and SYGVKD. V gave up 5 bases and J gave up 3 bases, with 17 bases separating them. This CDR3 is CAISWGRARGYNEQFF. The CDR3, as DNA: TGTGCCATCAGTTGGGGGCGAGCCCGGGGCTACAATGAGCAGTTCTTC.